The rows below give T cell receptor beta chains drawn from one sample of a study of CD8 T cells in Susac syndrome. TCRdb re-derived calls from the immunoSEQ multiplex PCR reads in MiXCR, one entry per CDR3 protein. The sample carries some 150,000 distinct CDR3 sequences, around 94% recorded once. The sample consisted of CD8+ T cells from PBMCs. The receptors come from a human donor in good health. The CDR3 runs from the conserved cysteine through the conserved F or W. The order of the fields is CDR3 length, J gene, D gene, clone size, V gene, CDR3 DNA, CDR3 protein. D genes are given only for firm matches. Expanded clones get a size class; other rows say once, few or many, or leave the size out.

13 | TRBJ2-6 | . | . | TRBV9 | TGTGCCAGCAGCGGTGTGGGGGCCAACGTCCTGACTTTC | CASSGVGANVLTF
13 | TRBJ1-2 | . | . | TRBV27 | TGTGCCAGCAGTCCGACATCACCCTATGGCTACACCTTC | CASSPTSPYGYTF
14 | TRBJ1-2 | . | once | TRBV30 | TGTGCCTGGAGTGTACTCGGGGTAACCTATGGCTACACCTTC | CAWSVLGVTYGYTF
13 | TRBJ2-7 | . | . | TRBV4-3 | TGCGCCAGCAGCCACCTAAACCAAGAAGAGCAGTACTTC | CASSHLNQEEQYF
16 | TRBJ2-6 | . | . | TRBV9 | TGTGCCAGCAGCGTAGGAGGGGGCTCTGGGGCCAACGTCCTGACTTTC | CASSVGGGSGANVLTF
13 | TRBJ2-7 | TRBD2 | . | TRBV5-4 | TGTGCCAGCGTGGGACTAGCGGGAGACGAGCAGTACTTC | CASVGLAGDEQYF
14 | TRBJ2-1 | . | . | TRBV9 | TGTGCCAGCGGGTCGGAGGCCTCCTACAATGAGCAGTTCTTC | CASGSEASYNEQFF
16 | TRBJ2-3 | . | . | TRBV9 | TGTGCCAGCAGCCCTCGACTAGGGGGATTAGGAGATACGCAGTATTTT | CASSPRLGGLGDTQYF
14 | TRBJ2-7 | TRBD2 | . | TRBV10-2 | TGCGCCAGCGGACACCTAGCGGGAGGGCTCGAGCAGTACTTC | CASGHLAGGLEQYF
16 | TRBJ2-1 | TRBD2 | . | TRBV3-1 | TGTGCCAGCAGCCAAGGTTCAATAGCGGGAGAGAGGAGCAAGTTCTTC | CASSQGSIAGERSKFF
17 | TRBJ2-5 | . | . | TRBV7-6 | TGTGCCAGCAGCTGGGTGGAGGGTCGGAAATCCCAAGAGACCCAGTACTTC | CASSWVEGRKSQETQYF
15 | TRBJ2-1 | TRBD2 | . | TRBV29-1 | TGCAGCGTTGAGGAAACGGGAGGCCCCTACAATGAGCAGTTCTTC | CSVEETGGPYNEQFF
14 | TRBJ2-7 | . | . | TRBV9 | TGTGCCAGCAGCGTAGCTGTCACTGGATGGGAGCAGTACTTC | CASSVAVTGWEQYF
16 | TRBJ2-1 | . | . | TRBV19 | TGTGCCAGTACCCCTCGAGGAGGGCCCTACTACAATGAGCAGTTCTTC | CASTPRGGPYYNEQFF
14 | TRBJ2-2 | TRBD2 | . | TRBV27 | TGTGCCAGCAGTCCAGGACTAGCGGTCGGGGAGCTGTTTTTT | CASSPGLAVGELFF
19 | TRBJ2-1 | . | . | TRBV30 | TGTGCCTGGAGTGTACCTCATCCCGGGACTTCTTGGTCCCACAATGAGCAGTTCTTC | CAWSVPHPGTSWSHNEQFF
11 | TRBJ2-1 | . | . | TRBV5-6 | TGTGCCAGCAGGAACGTAAGCGAGCAGTTCTTC | CASRNVSEQFF
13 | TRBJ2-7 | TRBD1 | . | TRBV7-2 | TGTGCCAGCAGCGGGACAGGGGAGACCGAGCAGTACTTC | CASSGTGETEQYF
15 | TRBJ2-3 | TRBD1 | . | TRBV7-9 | TGTGCCAGCAGCCAGGACAGGGCCAGCACAGATACGCAGTATTTT | CASSQDRASTDTQYF
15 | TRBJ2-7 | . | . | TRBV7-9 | TGTGCCAGCAGCATCTCAGGGGCCTCTTTAGGGGAGCAGTACTTC | CASSISGASLGEQYF
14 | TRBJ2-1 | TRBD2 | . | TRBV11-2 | TGTGCCAGCAGCATAGCGGGATTGAACAATGAGCAGTTCTTC | CASSIAGLNNEQFF
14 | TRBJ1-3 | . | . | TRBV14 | TGTGCCAGCAAGGACTTCGGCTCGGGAAACACCATATATTTT | CASKDFGSGNTIYF
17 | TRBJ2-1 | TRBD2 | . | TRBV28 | TGTGCCAGCAGTTTTGGGTCTAGCGGGAACTCCTACAATGAGCAGTTCTTC | CASSFGSSGNSYNEQFF
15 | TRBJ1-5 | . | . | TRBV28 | TGTGCCAGCAGATCAACCGGCTTGGGGAATCAGCCCCAGCATTTT | CASRSTGLGNQPQHF
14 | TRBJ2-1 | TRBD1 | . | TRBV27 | TGTGCCAGCAGTACAGGGGGCTTTTACAATGAGCAGTTCTTC | CASSTGGFYNEQFF
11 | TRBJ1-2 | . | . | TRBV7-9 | TGTGCCATGAGGGACATCGATGGCTACACCTTC | CAMRDIDGYTF
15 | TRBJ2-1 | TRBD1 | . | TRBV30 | TGTGCCTGGAGGTTGGGACAGGCAGCCGTGGATGAGCAGTTCTTC | CAWRLGQAAVDEQFF
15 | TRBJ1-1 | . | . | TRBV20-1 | TGCAGTGCTAGAGGTCCGTCCAGTATGAACACTGAAGCTTTCTTT | CSARGPSSMNTEAFF
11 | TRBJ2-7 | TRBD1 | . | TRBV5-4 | TGTGCCATCCGACAGGGCTCCGAGCAGTACTTC | CAIRQGSEQYF
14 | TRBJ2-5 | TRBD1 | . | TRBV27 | TGTGCCAGCAGCCCAGACAGGGTTTTTGAGACCCAGTACTTC | CASSPDRVFETQYF
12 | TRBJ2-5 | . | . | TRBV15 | TGTGCCACCAGCAGAGATTCGGAGACCCAGTACTTC | CATSRDSETQYF
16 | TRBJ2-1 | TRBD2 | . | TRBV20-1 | TGCAGTGCTCCCGTTGATTCTAGCGGGAGCTACAATGAGCAGTTCTTC | CSAPVDSSGSYNEQFF
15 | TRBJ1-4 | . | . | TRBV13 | TGTGCCAGCAGCACCCGCCAGGAGGTTAATGAAAAACTGTTTTTT | CASSTRQEVNEKLFF
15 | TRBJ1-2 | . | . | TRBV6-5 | TGTGCCAGCAGTTACTCCAGGGCAGCCATCTATGGCTACACCTTC | CASSYSRAAIYGYTF
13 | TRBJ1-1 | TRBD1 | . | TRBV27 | TGTGCCAGCAGTTACCAGGGGGCGGCTGAAGCTTTCTTT | CASSYQGAAEAFF
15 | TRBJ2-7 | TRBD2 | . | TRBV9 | TGTGCCAGCAGCGTACTAGCGGGAGGAACGGGCGAGCAGTACTTC | CASSVLAGGTGEQYF
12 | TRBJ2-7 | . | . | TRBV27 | TGTGCCAGCAGTTCGGCGGGAAACGAGCAGTACTTC | CASSSAGNEQYF
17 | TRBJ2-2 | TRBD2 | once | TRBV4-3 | TGCGCCAGCAGCCAAGATACGTGGGGGAGGGACACCGGGGAGCTGTTTTTT | CASSQDTWGRDTGELFF
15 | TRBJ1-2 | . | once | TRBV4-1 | TGCGCCAGCAGCCAAGGCCTCGGGAACGACTATGGCTACACCTTC | CASSQGLGNDYGYTF
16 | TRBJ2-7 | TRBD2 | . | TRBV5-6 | TGTGCCAGCAGCTTGGTTAGCGGGATAAACTCCTACGAGCAGTACTTC | CASSLVSGINSYEQYF
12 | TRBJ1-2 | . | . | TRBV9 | TGTGCCAGCAGCGTTAACGACGGCGGCTACACCTTC | CASSVNDGGYTF
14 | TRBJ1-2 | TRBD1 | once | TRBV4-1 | TGCGCCAGCAGCCAAGGACAGGGTGGCTATGGCTACACCTTC | CASSQGQGGYGYTF
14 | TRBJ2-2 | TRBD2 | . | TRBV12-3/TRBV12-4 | TGTGCCACACTAGCGGGACTAAACACCGGGGAGCTGTTTTTT | CATLAGLNTGELFF
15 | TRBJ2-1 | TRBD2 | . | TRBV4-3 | TGCGCCAGCAGCCAAGGGACTAGCGGGAGCCATGAGCAGTTCTTC | CASSQGTSGSHEQFF
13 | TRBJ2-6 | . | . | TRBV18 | TGTGCCAGCTCCGCACAGGGTGACAACGTCCTGACTTTC | CASSAQGDNVLTF
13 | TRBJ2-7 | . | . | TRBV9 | TGTGCCAGCAGCCCCCCAGCAAGGGACGAGCAGTACTTC | CASSPPARDEQYF
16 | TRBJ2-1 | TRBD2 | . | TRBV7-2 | TGTGCCAGCAGCACCCAACTAGCGGGAGGGTTGAATGAGCAGTTCTTC | CASSTQLAGGLNEQFF
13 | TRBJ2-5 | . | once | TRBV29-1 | TGCAGCGTTGAAGAGGGGACGGGTGAGACCCAGTACTTC | CSVEEGTGETQYF
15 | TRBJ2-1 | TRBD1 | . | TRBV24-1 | TGTGCCACCAGTGATAGGACAGGGGCCTACAATGAGCAGTTCTTC | CATSDRTGAYNEQFF
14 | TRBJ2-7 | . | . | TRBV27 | TGTGCCAGCAGTTTAGGGTACCTATTCTACGAGCAGTACTTC | CASSLGYLFYEQYF
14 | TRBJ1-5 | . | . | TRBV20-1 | TGCAGTGCCCACGAAGGGGGTAGCAATCAGCCCCAGCATTTT | CSAHEGGSNQPQHF
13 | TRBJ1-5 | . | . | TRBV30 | TGTGCCGGGAGTATCCAGAGCAATCAGCCCCAGCATTTT | CAGSIQSNQPQHF
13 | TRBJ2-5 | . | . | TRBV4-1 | TGCGCCAGCAGCCAAGTGGAGCGGGAGACCCAGTACTTC | CASSQVERETQYF
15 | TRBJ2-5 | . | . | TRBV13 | TGTGCCAGCAGTTTCGGGAGAGAGGGATTGGAGACCCAGTACTTC | CASSFGREGLETQYF